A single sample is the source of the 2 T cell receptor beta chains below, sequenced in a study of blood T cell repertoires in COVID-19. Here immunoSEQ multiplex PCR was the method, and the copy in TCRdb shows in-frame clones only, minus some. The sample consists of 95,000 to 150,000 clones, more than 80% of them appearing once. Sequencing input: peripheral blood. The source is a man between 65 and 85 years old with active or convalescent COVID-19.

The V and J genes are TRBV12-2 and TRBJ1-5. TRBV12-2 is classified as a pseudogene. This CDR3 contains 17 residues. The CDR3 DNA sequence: TGTGCAAGTCGCCCGCCCCTAGCAGAGCCTCACAATCAGCCCCAGCATTTT. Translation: CASRPPLAEPHNQPQHF.

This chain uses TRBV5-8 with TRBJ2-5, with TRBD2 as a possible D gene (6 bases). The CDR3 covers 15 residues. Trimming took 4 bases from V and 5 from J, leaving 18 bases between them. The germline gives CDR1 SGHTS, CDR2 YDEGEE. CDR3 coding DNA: TGTGCCAGCAGCGGGAGGTCGGGGATAGGGGAGACCCAGTACTTC. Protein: CASSGRSGIGETQYF. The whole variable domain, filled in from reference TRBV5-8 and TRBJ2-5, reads EAGVTQSPTHLIKTRGQQATLRCSPISGHTSVYWYQQALGLGLQFLLWYDEGEERNRGNFPPRFSGRQFPNYSSELNVNALELEDSALYLCASSGRSGIGETQYFGPGTRLLVL.